These T cell receptor beta chains were read from a single sample in a study of cytomegalovirus exposure and HLA in healthy donors. Profiled with immunoSEQ multiplex PCR; TCRdb holds only in-frame clones, not every one. Of 120,000 to 150,000 clones listed, almost 80% are singletons. The sample was PBMCs. The receptors come from a male donor in good health and CMV-seronegative. CDR3s include the opening cysteine and the closing phenylalanine or tryptophan. Each record gives: D gene, J gene, clone size, V gene, CDR3 protein, CDR3 DNA. A D gene is named only where the DNA matches it firmly. Clone size appears in some rows only: once, few, many, or a class for an expanded clone.

>-|TRBJ2-1|few|TRBV10-3
CAISELPDNEQFF
TGTGCCATCAGTGAGCTCCCGGACAATGAGCAGTTCTTC
>-|TRBJ2-1|few|TRBV29-1
CSVALDVRGEQFF
TGCAGCGTTGCTTTGGACGTTAGGGGTGAGCAGTTCTTC
>TRBD1|TRBJ2-7|-|TRBV27
CASRRTGDSYEQYF
TGTGCCAGCAGGAGGACAGGGGACTCCTACGAGCAGTACTTC
>-|TRBJ1-6|-|TRBV30
CAWSVGGSNSPLHF
TGTGCCTGGAGTGTTGGAGGATCTAATTCACCCCTCCACTTT
>-|TRBJ1-4|-|TRBV7-8
CASSLVGGFNEKLFF
TGTGCCAGCAGCTTAGTTGGAGGATTTAATGAAAAACTGTTTTTT
>TRBD1|TRBJ1-6|-|TRBV30
CAWSLGQGYSPLHF
TGTGCCTGGAGTTTAGGACAGGGCTATTCACCCCTCCACTTT
>-|TRBJ1-1|-|TRBV28
CASMGQNTEAFF
TGTGCCAGCATGGGACAGAACACTGAAGCTTTCTTT
>TRBD1|TRBJ1-2|once|TRBV27
CASRRTGNYGYTF
TGTGCCAGCAGGCGGACAGGCAACTATGGCTACACCTTC
>TRBD2|TRBJ2-3|once|TRBV9
CASSTGGLAGLTDTQYF
TGTGCCAGCTCCACCGGGGGTCTAGCGGGGCTCACAGATACGCAGTATTTT
>-|TRBJ1-2|-|TRBV5-6
CASSPGRVSGYTF
TGTGCCAGCAGCCCCGGCAGGGTTAGTGGCTACACCTTC
>-|TRBJ1-1|-|TRBV7-2
CASSLQGATEAFF
TGTGCCAGCAGTCTACAGGGAGCCACTGAAGCTTTCTTT
>TRBD1|TRBJ1-5|once|TRBV14
CASSLTGDQPQHF
TGTGCCAGCAGTCTCACAGGGGATCAGCCCCAGCATTTT
>TRBD1|TRBJ2-1|few|TRBV5-1
CASSTRTGGNDEQFF
TGCGCCAGCAGCACCCGGACAGGGGGCAACGATGAGCAGTTCTTC
>TRBD1|TRBJ2-7|-|TRBV11-1
CASSPYPGQVRNEQYF
TGTGCCAGCAGCCCGTATCCGGGACAGGTTCGCAACGAGCAGTACTTC
>-|TRBJ1-2|-|TRBV7-2
CASSSFMDIYGYTF
TGTGCCAGCAGCTCCTTTATGGACATCTATGGCTACACCTTC
>-|TRBJ2-3|-|TRBV2
CASRVPGDTQYF
TGTGCCAGCAGGGTGCCCGGAGATACGCAGTATTTT
>TRBD1|TRBJ2-7|once|TRBV27
CASSFTGVWVEQYF
TGTGCCAGCAGTTTTACAGGGGTTTGGGTCGAGCAGTACTTC
>-|TRBJ1-2|-|TRBV6-5
CASSSGRSYGYTF
TGTGCCAGCAGTTCAGGGCGATCCTATGGCTACACCTTC
>-|TRBJ2-5|-|TRBV5-6
CASGLGVGTGGETQYF
TGTGCCAGCGGCTTGGGTGTGGGGACTGGTGGAGAGACCCAGTACTTC
>-|TRBJ1-2|-|TRBV7-3
CASSLRPVVAGADYGYTF
TGTGCCAGCAGCTTAAGGCCCGTTGTGGCAGGGGCGGACTATGGCTACACCTTC
>-|TRBJ2-1|-|TRBV27
CASSSRWTGGNYNEQFF
TGTGCCAGCAGTTCCCGTTGGACCGGGGGAAACTACAATGAGCAGTTCTTC
>-|TRBJ2-4|-|TRBV19
CASMHRGEAKNIQYF
TGTGCCAGTATGCATCGTGGGGAGGCCAAAAACATTCAGTACTTC
>TRBD1|TRBJ1-3|-|TRBV10-1
CASSEVPGTGGVSGNTIYF
TGCGCCAGCAGTGAGGTCCCTGGGACAGGGGGCGTCTCTGGAAACACCATATATTTT
>-|TRBJ2-1|-|TRBV20-1
CSAKRGNEQFF
TGCAGTGCCAAGAGAGGCAATGAGCAGTTCTTC
>TRBD2|TRBJ2-1|-|TRBV4-1
CASSQENSGRGNEQFF
TGCGCCAGCAGCCAAGAAAATAGCGGGAGAGGTAATGAGCAGTTCTTC